The 13 T cell receptor beta chains given below trace back to one sample, sequenced in a study of vaccination effects on CD4 cells after COVID-19. Their antigen targets remain unknown. Profiling relied on immunoSEQ multiplex PCR, and the TCRdb table lists in-frame clones only, not all of them. The table includes about 73,000 clones, approximately 73% detected once. Cultured cells yielded isolated CD4+ T cells after nine to ten days. Two doses of either BNT162b2 or mRNA-1273 were given to each participant. The starting material was CD4+ T cells from PBMCs cultured without peptide, obtained after COVID-19 vaccination. Source of these receptors: a human donor who received a COVID-19 vaccine.

The chain is built from TRBV28 and TRBJ2-3, with D tentatively TRBD2 (7 bases). This CDR3 spans 15 amino acids. Germline V gene lookup returns CDR1 MDHEN and CDR2 SYDVKM. V shed 7 bases and J shed 4 bases, with 18 bases lying between them. CDR3 nucleotides: TGTGCCAGCATCGAAAGACGGGGGGCGGCAGATACGCAGTATTTT. This translates into CASIERRGAADTQYF.

This chain connects TRBV6-5 to TRBJ1-3, with a weak D call TRBD1 (5 bases). Germline V gene lookup returns CDR1 MNHEY and CDR2 SVGAGI. The V gene lost 7 bases and the J gene lost 4 bases, with 14 bases spanning the gap. The CDR3 length is 14 residues. DNA of the CDR3: TGTGCCAGCAACCCCAGGGTTTCCGGAAACACCATATATTTT. Protein product: CASNPRVSGNTIYF.

This chain's CDR3 is CASSSSWTGGYGYTF. CDR3 in DNA: TGCGCCAGCAGCTCCTCCTGGACAGGGGGGTATGGCTACACCTTC. The chain couples TRBV5-1 to TRBJ1-2; 10 positions match TRBD1. Looked up from germline, CDR1 is SGHRS and CDR2 is YFSETQ. This CDR3 is 15 amino acids long. V was clipped by 3 bases and J by 5 bases; unmatched bases: 7.

The chain has TRBV30 and TRBJ1-2, with D possibly being TRBD1 (6 bases). The germline CDR1 and CDR2 sequences are GTSNPN and SVGIG (reference sequence). The ends were cut back, 0 bases at V and 4 bases at J, with 12 bases in the middle. The CDR3 has 14 residues. The CDR3 sequence is CAWSVQGAIYGYTF. CDR3 in DNA: TGTGCCTGGAGTGTACAGGGAGCGATCTATGGCTACACCTTC.

This clone was picked up one time. This chain's CDR3 is CASSTALSGEQYV. In DNA, the CDR3 is TGTGCCAGCAGTACAGCCCTTTCTGGAGAGCAGTACGTC. This sequence joins TRBV3-1 (or the pseudogene TRBV3-2) and TRBJ2-7; no firm D call. CDR1 and CDR2 (germline): LGHDT, YNNKEL (reference sequence). This CDR3 contains 13 residues. V was cut by 6 bases and J by 7 bases, with 16 bases left in between.

This clone has only a few counts. This chain connects TRBV6-1 to TRBJ1-2; perhaps TRBD1 as D (6 bases). The V end was cut by 1 base, the J end by 4 bases, with 10 bases between. Germline CDR1 MNHNS, CDR2 SASEGT. The CDR3 totals 14 residues. The CDR3 reads CASSEEGQSYGYTF. The CDR3 DNA sequence: TGTGCCAGCAGTGAAGAGGGACAAAGCTATGGCTACACCTTC.

The V call is TRBV18, the J call TRBJ1-4; D ambiguous. Trimming stripped 3 bases from V and 5 bases from J, with 19 bases between. The CDR3 covers 17 residues. Looked up from germline, CDR1 is KGHSH and CDR2 is LQKENI. The CDR3 nucleotides are TGTGCCAGCTCACCGAGTCGAGGCCACCTGGAAAATGAAAAACTGTTTTTT. It is translated as CASSPSRGHLENEKLFF.

Only a few counts were recorded for this clone. This chain connects TRBV3-1 (or the pseudogene TRBV3-2) to TRBJ2-2; unclear D gene. The CDR3 is 12 amino acids. V shed 2 bases and J shed 6 bases, with 4 bases lying between them. CDR1 is LGHDT, CDR2 YNNKEL, per germline (reference sequence). In DNA form, the CDR3 reads TGTGCCAGCAGCCAATTTCCCGGGGAGCTGTTTTTT. This translates into CASSQFPGELFF.

The chain combines TRBV4-1 with TRBJ2-1, with D maybe TRBD2 (6 bases). CDR1 is MGHRA and CDR2 is YSYEKL in the germline V gene. Trimming took 0 bases from V and 3 from J, leaving 12 bases between them. The length of the CDR3 is 16 residues. CDR3 bases: TGCGCCAGCAGCCAAGATGCTAGCGCCAGCTACAATGAGCAGTTCTTC. Residues: CASSQDASASYNEQFF.

The V and J genes are TRBV24-1 and TRBJ1-2; 8 nucleotides align to TRBD1. Trimming at V came to 5 bases and at J to 6 bases, leaving 10 bases not matched to a gene. The CDR3 has 15 residues. Germline V CDR1 and CDR2: KGHDR, SFDVKD. CDR3 region: CATSAGTGGRNGYTF. The CDR3 DNA sequence: TGTGCCACCAGTGCCGGGACAGGAGGTCGTAATGGCTACACCTTC.

The chain is built from TRBV29-1 and TRBJ2-1; 10 bases align to TRBD2. The CDR3 is 15 amino acids. Germline CDR1 is SQVTM and CDR2 is ANQGSEA. V lost 0 bases, J lost 7 bases, and 6 bases stayed unmatched. As DNA, the CDR3 is TGCAGCGTTGAAGAATTAGCGGGGGGAAGGAATGAGCAGTTCTTC. It specifies CSVEELAGGRNEQFF.

The chain uses TRBV24-1 and TRBJ1-2, with TRBD1 matching 8 bases. The germline gives CDR1 KGHDR, CDR2 SFDVKD. CDR3 length equals 16 residues. Germline trimming cut 5 bases from V and 3 bases from J; bases unmatched to any gene: 10. CDR3: CATSGTTGTGHYGYTF. The DNA for the CDR3 is TGTGCCACCAGTGGGACCACCGGGACAGGCCACTATGGCTACACCTTC.

The chain recombines TRBV2 with TRBJ1-3; a weak D match, TRBD1 (6 bases). The V end lost 5 bases, the J end lost 7 bases, and 15 bases lay between the germline ends. Germline assignment: CDR1 SNHLY and CDR2 FYNNEI. This CDR3 has 14 residues. The CDR3 DNA reads TGTGCCAGCAGTAGGGACACCGGCGGGAACACCATATATTTT. Amino acids: CASSRDTGGNTIYF.